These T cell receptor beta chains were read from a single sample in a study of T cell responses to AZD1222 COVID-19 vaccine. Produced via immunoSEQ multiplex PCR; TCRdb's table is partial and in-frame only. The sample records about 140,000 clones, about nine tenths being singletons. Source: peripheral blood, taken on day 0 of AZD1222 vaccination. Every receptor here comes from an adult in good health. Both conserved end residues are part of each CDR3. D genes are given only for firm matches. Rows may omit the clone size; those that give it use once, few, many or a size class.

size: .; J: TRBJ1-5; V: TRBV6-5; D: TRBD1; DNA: TGTGCCAGCGGCCAAGACAGGGGTCAGCCCCAGCATTTT; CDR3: CASGQDRGQPQHF
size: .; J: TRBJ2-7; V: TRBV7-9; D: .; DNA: TGTGCAATCCGGGACACACTATCCTACGAGCAGTACTTC; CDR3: CAIRDTLSYEQYF
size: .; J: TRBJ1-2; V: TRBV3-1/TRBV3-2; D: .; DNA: TGTGCCAGCAGCCAAGGAGGTGGGGGGCGGAAGGATGGCTACACCTTC; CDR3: CASSQGGGGRKDGYTF
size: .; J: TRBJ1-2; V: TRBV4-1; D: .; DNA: TGCGCCACTCCGCAAGGTGGCTACACCTTC; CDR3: CATPQGGYTF
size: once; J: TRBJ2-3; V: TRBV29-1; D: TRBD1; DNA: TGCAGCGTAGCCGGACAGGGGGCGTCAGATACGCAGTATTTT; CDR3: CSVAGQGASDTQYF
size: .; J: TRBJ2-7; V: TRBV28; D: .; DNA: TGTGCCAGCACGGGGGGCGGGTGGAGCTCCTACGAGCAGTACTTC; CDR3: CASTGGGWSSYEQYF
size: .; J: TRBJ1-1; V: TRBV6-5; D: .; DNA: TGTGCCAGCAGTTACGGCCAGACCTCCGCTTTCTTT; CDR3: CASSYGQTSAFF
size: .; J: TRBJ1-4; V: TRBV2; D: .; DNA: TGTGCCAGCAGTGAACTTGGAAGGGGGGAAAAACTGTTTTTT; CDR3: CASSELGRGEKLFF
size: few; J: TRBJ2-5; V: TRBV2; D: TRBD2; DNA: TGTGCCAGCAAGATAGGGACTAGCGGGGGACAAGAGACCCAGTACTTC; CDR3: CASKIGTSGGQETQYF
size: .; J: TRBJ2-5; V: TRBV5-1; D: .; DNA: TGCGCCAGCAGCTTGGCGACAGAGAAGACCCAGTACTTC; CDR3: CASSLATEKTQYF
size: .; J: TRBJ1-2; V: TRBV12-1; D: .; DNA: TGTGCCAGCAGGCTCTTTATGCGGCGGGGGATCTATGGCTACACCTTC; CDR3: CASRLFMRRGIYGYTF
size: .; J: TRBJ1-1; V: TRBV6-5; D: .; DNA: TGTGCCAGCAGGATAGGGAACACTGAAGCTTTCTTT; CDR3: CASRIGNTEAFF
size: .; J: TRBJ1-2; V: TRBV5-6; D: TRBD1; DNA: TGTGCCAGCAGCACCTCCCGGACAGGGGCCTATGGCTACACCTTC; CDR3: CASSTSRTGAYGYTF
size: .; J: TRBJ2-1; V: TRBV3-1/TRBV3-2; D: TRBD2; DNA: TGTGCCAGCAGCCAAGGACTAGCGGGGGGCAATGAGCAGTTCTTC; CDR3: CASSQGLAGGNEQFF
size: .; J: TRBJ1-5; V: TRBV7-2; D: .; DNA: TGTGCCAGCAGCCCCGGGCCAGGGGTCAAAAATCAGCCCCAGCATTTT; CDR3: CASSPGPGVKNQPQHF
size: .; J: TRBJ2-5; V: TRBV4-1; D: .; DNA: TGCGCCAGCAGCCCCGGGCTACCAGGGGAGGCTCCAGAGACCCAGTACTTC; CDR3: CASSPGLPGEAPETQYF
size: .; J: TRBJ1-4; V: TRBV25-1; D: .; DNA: TGTGCCAGCCTAGACAGCCCCGAGGTGGGACTGTTTTTT; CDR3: CASLDSPEVGLFF
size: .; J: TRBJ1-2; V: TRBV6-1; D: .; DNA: TGTGCCAGCAGTGAAGCTGGGGATCTTGGCTACACCTTC; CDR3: CASSEAGDLGYTF
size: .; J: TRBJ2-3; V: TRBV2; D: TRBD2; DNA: TGTGCCAGCAGTGCGGGACTAGCTTTCACAGATACGCAGTATTTT; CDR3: CASSAGLAFTDTQYF
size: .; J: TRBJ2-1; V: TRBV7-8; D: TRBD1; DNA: TGTGCCAGCAGCTTGGGAACACAGGGGGCAGGTGAGCAGTTCTTC; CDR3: CASSLGTQGAGEQFF
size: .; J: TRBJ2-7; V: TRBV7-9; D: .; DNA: TGTGCCAGCAGCTTAGGGGGTTGGGAGCCCCACTACGAGCAGTACTTC; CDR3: CASSLGGWEPHYEQYF
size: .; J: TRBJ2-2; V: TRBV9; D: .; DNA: TGTGCCAGCAGCGTGGGATCGGACAGCAGCTACACCGGGGAGCTGTTTTTT; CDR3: CASSVGSDSSYTGELFF
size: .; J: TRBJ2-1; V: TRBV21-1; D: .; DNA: TGTGCCAGCAGCCTGAGGGACAGGGGAAATGAGCAGTTCTTC; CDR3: CASSLRDRGNEQFF
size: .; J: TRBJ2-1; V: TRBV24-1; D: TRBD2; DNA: TGTGCCATCCAGGATAGCGGGACCCTAGGCGAGCAGTTCTTC; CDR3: CAIQDSGTLGEQFF
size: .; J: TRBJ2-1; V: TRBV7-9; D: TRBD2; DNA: TGTGCCAGCAGCCCAGGGACTAGCGGGAGGTCTAGCTCCTACAATGAGCAGTTCTTC; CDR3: CASSPGTSGRSSSYNEQFF
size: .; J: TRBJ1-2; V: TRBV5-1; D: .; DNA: TGCGCCAGCAGCTTGGTGGCTACCTCTAACTATGGCTACACCTTC; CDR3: CASSLVATSNYGYTF
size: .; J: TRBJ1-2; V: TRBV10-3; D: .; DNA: TGTGCCATCAGTGAGCCGGGGCTCTATGGCTACACCTTC; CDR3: CAISEPGLYGYTF
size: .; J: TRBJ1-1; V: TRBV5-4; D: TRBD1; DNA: TGTGCCAGCAGCCCTCAAGGACAGGGGAGCACTGAAGCTTTCTTT; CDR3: CASSPQGQGSTEAFF
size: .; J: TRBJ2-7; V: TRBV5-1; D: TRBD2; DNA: TGCGCCAGCAGCGGCGGGACTAAAGGTTACGAGCAGTACTTC; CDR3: CASSGGTKGYEQYF
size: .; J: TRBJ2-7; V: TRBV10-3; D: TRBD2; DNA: TGTGCCACCAACTCACTAGCGGGTAATTTCGAGCAGTACTTC; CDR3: CATNSLAGNFEQYF
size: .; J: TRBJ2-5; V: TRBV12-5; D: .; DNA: TGTGCTAGTGGTTTATCCCCAGGGGTAGGAGTGGAAGAGACCCAGTACTTC; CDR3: CASGLSPGVGVEETQYF
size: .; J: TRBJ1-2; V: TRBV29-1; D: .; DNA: TGCAGCACCGCCTGGGGAAGCTATGGCTACACCTTC; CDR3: CSTAWGSYGYTF
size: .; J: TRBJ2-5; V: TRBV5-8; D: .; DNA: TGTGCCAGCAGCTTAAAGGAATCGTGGGGGACCCAGTACTTC; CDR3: CASSLKESWGTQYF
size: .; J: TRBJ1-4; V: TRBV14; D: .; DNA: TGTGCCAGCAGCCATCCAGCAACTAATGAAAAACTGTTTTTT; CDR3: CASSHPATNEKLFF
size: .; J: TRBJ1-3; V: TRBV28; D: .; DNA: TGTGCCAGCAGTTTGGGGGGAACTGGAAACACCATATATTTT; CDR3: CASSLGGTGNTIYF
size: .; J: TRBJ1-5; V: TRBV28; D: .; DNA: TGTGCCAGCAGTCCCCACAACAATCAGCCCCAGCATTTT; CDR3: CASSPHNNQPQHF